These 20 T cell receptor beta chains came from one sample sequenced in a study of CD8 T cells in ankylosing spondylitis. Findings and limits, study-wide: About eight highly homologous variants made up a TCR beta motif that seemed to typify ankylosing spondylitis blood.

In TCRdb, the 5' RACE reads were re-called with MiXCR into one record per CDR3 protein. In the table there are roughly 400,000 distinct CDR3 sequences, 20% to 25% of which are singletons. No antigen has been assigned to these receptors. Sequencing was carried out using blood, either unsorted or a sorted T cell fraction (not recorded which). The source of these receptors is a male donor with ankylosing spondylitis.

The sample holds a few counts of this clonotype. J is TRBJ1-2 and V is TRBV7-2; TRBD1 is a possible D gene (5 bases). The CDR3 is 14 residues long. Trimming pared 5 bases from V and 4 bases from J, leaving 14 bases between. The germline V gene encodes CDR1 SGHTA and CDR2 FQGNSA. Here the CDR3 reads CASSPGPGAYGYTF. CDR3 nucleotide sequence: TGTGCCAGCAGCCCAGGACCTGGGGCCTATGGCTACACCTTC.

There are many counts of this clonotype. The J gene is TRBJ2-1, the V gene TRBV29-1, with D possibly matching TRBD1 (6 bases). V lost 2 bases to trimming and J lost 8 bases, with 13 bases between them. The CDR3 spans 13 residues. The germline V gene encodes CDR1 SQVTM and CDR2 ANQGSEA. The CDR3 DNA follows: TGCAGCGTTGAAACGGCAGGGGCCGATGAGCAGTTCTTC. Amino acids: CSVETAGADEQFF.

CDR3 protein: CASSQGRQNTEAFF. The CDR3 DNA sequence: TGCGCCAGCAGCCAAGGTAGACAGAACACTGAAGCTTTCTTT. V and J are TRBV4-3 and TRBJ1-1; the D is unclear. Germline V CDR1 and CDR2: LGHNA, YSLEER. This CDR3 contains 14 residues. Trimming left V 1 base short and J 1 base short, with 7 bases between.

The chain combines TRBV5-1 with TRBJ1-1, with a weak D call TRBD1 (5 bases). This CDR3 is 14 amino acids long. Germline V lookup: CDR1 SGHRS, CDR2 YFSETQ. V gave up 0 bases and J gave up 4 bases, with 10 bases separating them. CDR3 region: CASSLAQVGTEAFF. CDR3 in DNA: TGCGCCAGCAGCTTGGCACAGGTCGGCACTGAAGCTTTCTTT.

This clonotype was detected ten times or more. The gene calls are TRBV28 and TRBJ2-7, with 9 bases that match TRBD1. Trimming cost V 6 bases and J 5 bases; bases outside gene matches: 11. Germline loops: CDR1 MDHEN, CDR2 SYDVKM. This CDR3 has 15 amino acids. The CDR3 spells CASSRYGTGPNEQYF. In DNA, the CDR3 is TGTGCCAGCAGCCGGTATGGGACAGGGCCCAACGAGCAGTACTTC.

The chain employs TRBV28 and TRBJ1-2; D may be TRBD1 (6 bases). The V gene lost 2 bases and the J gene lost 8 bases, with 15 bases spanning the gap. There are 14 residues in the CDR3. The germline V gene has CDR1 MDHEN and CDR2 SYDVKM. In nucleotides, the CDR3 is TGTGCCAGCAGTTTAAAGGGGGAAGTTGGAGGCTACACCTTC. Encoded protein: CASSLKGEVGGYTF.

This clonotype was counted between two and nine times. The chain recombines TRBV3-1 with TRBJ2-7; 13 bases map to TRBD2. CDR1 LGHDT and CDR2 YNNKEL come from the germline V gene (reference sequence). V lost 4 bases and J lost 9; bases outside the gene matches: 6. The CDR3 is 14 residues long. CDR3 coding DNA: TGTGCCAGCAGCCCCGGGACTAGCGGGGTGCGGCAGTACTTC. As protein: CASSPGTSGVRQYF.

V usage is TRBV28 and J usage is TRBJ2-1; 8 nucleotides align to TRBD1. The CDR3 is 14 residues long. Germline values: CDR1 MDHEN, CDR2 SYDVKM. V lost 7 bases and J lost 8; bases outside the gene matches: 10. The chain's CDR3 is CASKVPGQVHEQFF. CDR3 in DNA: TGTGCCAGCAAAGTCCCGGGACAGGTGCATGAGCAGTTCTTC.

This clonotype has only a few counts. The V call is TRBV7-7, the J call TRBJ2-1; D uncertain. V lost 5 bases and J 7 bases, leaving 12 bases between the germline ends. Germline CDR1 and CDR2: SSHAT and FNYEAQ (reference sequence). The CDR3 sequence is 13 residues long. CDR3 DNA: TGTGCCAGCAGCGCCTCCCGGGTGAATGAGCAGTTCTTC. This gives the protein CASSASRVNEQFF. The full variable domain, its missing parts supplied by reference TRBV7-7 and TRBJ2-1, is GAGVSQSPRYKVTKRGQDVTLRCDPISSHATLYWYQQALGQGPEFLTYFNYEAQPDKSGLPSDRFSAERPEGSISTLTIQRTEQRDSAMYRCASSASRVNEQFFGPGTRLTVL.

This clonotype was found a few times. J is TRBJ2-5 and V is TRBV29-1; D assignment may be TRBD1 or TRBD2 (5 bases each). The germline V gene has CDR1 SQVTM and CDR2 ANQGSEA. The ends were cut back, 1 base at V and 4 bases at J, with 19 bases in the middle. The CDR3 has 16 residues. CDR3 bases: TGCAGCGTTGAAGGTGGGACCCCCGGGATCAGAGAGACCCAGTACTTC. This translates into CSVEGGTPGIRETQYF.

The chain is built from TRBV7-2 and TRBJ2-3; 7 bases are shared with TRBD1. V trimming: 5 bases; J trimming: 1 base; junction bases outside the gene matches: 12. The CDR3 length is 17 residues. Germline CDR1 reads SGHTA; CDR2 reads FQGNSA. CDR3 protein: CASSPTTGTVGTDTQYF. The CDR3 DNA reads TGTGCCAGCAGCCCTACGACCGGGACAGTCGGCACAGATACGCAGTATTTT.

This sequence joins TRBV7-2 and TRBJ1-4; D remains unclear. CDR1 is SGHTA and CDR2 is FQGNSA in the germline V gene. V was pared by 1 base and J by 8 bases, with 17 bases between. The CDR3 has 16 residues. CDR3 DNA sequence: TGTGCCAGCAGCTTAGGTCAAGGATCGGTAGTGGAAAAACTGTTTTTT. It yields the protein CASSLGQGSVVEKLFF.

This clonotype was detected ten times or more. This chain connects TRBV10-3 to TRBJ2-2; TRBD1 might be the D (6 bases). Germline V gives CDR1 ENHRY, CDR2 SYGVKD. V was pared by 1 base and J by 4 bases, with 13 bases between. The CDR3 extends over 16 amino acids. CDR3 nucleotides: TGTGCCATCAGTGAGTACAGGGACCGTAGCACCGGGGAGCTGTTTTTT. Its protein is CAISEYRDRSTGELFF.

This clonotype was detected many times. The chain joins TRBV29-1 to TRBJ2-1, with 8 bases that match TRBD2. V lost 4 bases, J lost 7 bases, and 6 bases stayed unmatched. CDR3 size: 13 residues. From germline, CDR1 is SQVTM and CDR2 ANQGSEA. This chain's CDR3 is CSVASGRINEQFF. CDR3 DNA: TGCAGCGTTGCTAGCGGGCGGATTAATGAGCAGTTCTTC.

This clonotype was seen only a few times. The chain carries TRBV7-2 and TRBJ1-6; D is unclear. Germline values: CDR1 SGHTA, CDR2 FQGNSA. The CDR3 contains 18 residues. Between the trimmed V and J ends, which lost 0 bases and 3 bases, there was a span of 15 bases. DNA for the CDR3: TGTGCCAGCAGCTTAGCTAGTTTCGAAGGCGGCTATAATTCACCCCTCCACTTT. This codes for CASSLASFEGGYNSPLHF. Supplemented by reference TRBV7-2 and TRBJ1-6, the full variable domain reads GAGVSQSPSNKVTEKGKDVELRCDPISGHTALYWYRQSLGQGLEFLIYFQGNSAPDKSGLPSDRFSAERTGGSVSTLTIQRTQQEDSAVYLCASSLASFEGGYNSPLHFGNGTRLTVT.

The sample holds many counts of this clonotype. This chain links TRBV4-1 with TRBJ2-7; 8 bases line up with TRBD2. The CDR3 totals 14 residues. The ends lost 0 bases at V and 3 bases at J; junction bases unmatched: 1. Germline-derived CDR1 and CDR2 are MGHRA and YSYEKL. CDR3 in DNA: TGCGCCAGCAGCCAAGACCGGGAGGGCTACGAGCAGTACTTC. Protein: CASSQDREGYEQYF.

In its sample, this clonotype was seen once. This sequence joins TRBV20-1 and TRBJ2-3; 13 bases are a match to TRBD2. CDR1 and CDR2 from the germline V gene are DFQATT and SNEGSKA (reference sequence). This CDR3 is 15 amino acids long. Trimming at V came to 7 bases and at J to 6 bases, leaving 10 bases not matched to a gene. CDR3 nucleotides: TGCAGTGTAGGGACTAGCGGGATCCCGACGGATACGCAGTATTTT. Amino acid sequence: CSVGTSGIPTDTQYF.

The chain recombines TRBV6-1 with TRBJ1-4, with D maybe TRBD1 (5 bases). The V gene lost 6 bases and the J gene lost 2 bases, with 13 bases spanning the gap. Looked up from germline, CDR1 is MNHNS and CDR2 is SASEGT. This CDR3 region has 15 residues. The CDR3 sequence is CASRPPGLTNEKLFF. The CDR3, as DNA: TGTGCCAGCAGACCGCCGGGACTGACTAATGAAAAACTGTTTTTT.

The chain is built from TRBV12-3 or TRBV12-4 and TRBJ1-4; 7 bases match TRBD1. The CDR3 runs 14 residues. V lost 7 bases to trimming and J lost 1 base; unmatched junction nucleotides: 3. CDR3 region: CASTRQGTNEKLFF. CDR3 nucleotides: TGTGCCAGCACCCGACAGGGAACTAATGAAAAACTGTTTTTT.

The rearrangement uses TRBV6-1 and TRBJ2-1, with D tentatively TRBD1 or TRBD2 (5 bases each). Trimming left V 3 bases short and J 6 bases short, with 18 bases between. Germline CDR1 and CDR2: MNHNS and SASEGT. The CDR3 spans 16 residues. CDR3 coding DNA: TGTGCCAGCAGTGATTTTGCCGGGAAGAGGGGCAATGAGCAGTTCTTC. Translated: CASSDFAGKRGNEQFF.